The clone carrying this TCR beta chain was recorded many times. Its matching antigen is unknown. MiXCR, applied by TCRdb to the 5' RACE reads, yields one record per CDR3 protein. The table shows some 130,000 distinct CDR3 sequences, with about 7% occurring only once. These data come from a study of CD8 T cells in ankylosing spondylitis. Whole-study findings and limits: What appeared characteristic of ankylosing spondylitis blood was a TCR beta motif of eight highly homologous variants. Enrichment of disease-linked clones was reportedly significant in matched ankylosing spondylitis synovial fluid.

CDR1 is DFQATT and CDR2 is SNEGSKA in the germline V gene (reference sequence). The CDR3 consists of 13 residues. J gave up 3 bases and V 5 bases, and 6 bases lay outside the gene matches. Sequencing was performed on blood, either unsorted or a sorted T cell fraction (not recorded which). This TCR came from a female donor with ankylosing spondylitis or in good health (not recorded which). This chain uses TRBV20-1 with TRBJ2-7; TRBD2 agrees at 8 bases. CDR3 in amino acids: CSARTSYGYEQYF. The CDR3 DNA reads TGCAGTGCTCGGACTAGCTACGGCTACGAGCAGTACTTC.